This record concerns one T cell receptor (beta chain) sequence. In the authors' methods: Amplified reference gene primers provided the basis for estimating nucleated cell counts. Sequenced by immunoSEQ multiplex PCR; TCRdb stores in-frame clones only, minus some. That table gives V, J and clone size, and the DNA gave D and trimming. Here the sample spans more than 60,000 clones, about four fifths being singletons. This record comes from a study of blood T cell repertoires in COVID-19. Study-wide context: PBMCs, B-cell-depleted T cells, or T cells provided the cDNA or gDNA that made up the material.

V lost 4 bases and J lost 5, with 21 bases in between. This CDR3 region has 17 residues. Per the germline V gene, CDR1 is MDHEN and CDR2 is SYDVKM. The V and J genes are TRBV28 and TRBJ1-5; D might be TRBD1 (5 bases). Sample: peripheral blood. The source of this sequence is a man aged 50-59 years with acute or convalescent COVID-19. DNA for the CDR3: TGTGCCAGCAGTTCCCCAGTTGGGGCCGCGGAGCATCAGCCCCAGCATTTT. Its protein is CASSSPVGAAEHQPQHF.